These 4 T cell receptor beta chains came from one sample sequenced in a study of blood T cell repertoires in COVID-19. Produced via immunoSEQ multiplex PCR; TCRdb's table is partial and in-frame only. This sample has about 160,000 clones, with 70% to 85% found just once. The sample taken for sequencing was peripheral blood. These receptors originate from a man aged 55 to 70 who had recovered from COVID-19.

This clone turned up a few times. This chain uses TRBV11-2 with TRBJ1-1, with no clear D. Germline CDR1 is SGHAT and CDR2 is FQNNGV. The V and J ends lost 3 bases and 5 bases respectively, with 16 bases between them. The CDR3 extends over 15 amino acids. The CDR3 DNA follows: TGTGCCAGCAGCTTTACGGTCGGGGTTGGGACTGAAGCTTTCTTT. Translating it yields CASSFTVGVGTEAFF.

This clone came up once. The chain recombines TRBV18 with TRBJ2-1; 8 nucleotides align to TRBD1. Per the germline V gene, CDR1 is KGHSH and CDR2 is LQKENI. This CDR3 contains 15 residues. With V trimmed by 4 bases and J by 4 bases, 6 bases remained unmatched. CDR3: CASSLDRGTYNEQFF. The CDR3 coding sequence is TGTGCCAGCTCACTCGACAGGGGAACTTACAATGAGCAGTTCTTC.

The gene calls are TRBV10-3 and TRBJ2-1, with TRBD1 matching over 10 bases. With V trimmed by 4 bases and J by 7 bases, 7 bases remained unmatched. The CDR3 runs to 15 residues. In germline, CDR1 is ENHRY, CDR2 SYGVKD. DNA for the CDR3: TGTGCCATCAGTGCGGACAGGGGGATCGGTAATGAGCAGTTCTTC. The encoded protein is CAISADRGIGNEQFF.

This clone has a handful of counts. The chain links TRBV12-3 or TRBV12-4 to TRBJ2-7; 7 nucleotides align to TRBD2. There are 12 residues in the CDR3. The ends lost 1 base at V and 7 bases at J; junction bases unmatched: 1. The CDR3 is CASSLEGLEQYF. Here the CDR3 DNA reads TGTGCCAGCAGTTTAGAGGGACTAGAGCAGTACTTC.